The T cell receptor beta chain described here comes from a study of blood T cell repertoires in COVID-19. Study as a whole: The study drew acute and convalescent COVID-19 samples from the United States, Italy and Spain. T cells, B-cell-depleted T cells, or PBMCs supplied cDNA or gDNA.

The assay was immunoSEQ multiplex PCR, and TCRdb's table has in-frame clones only and misses some. Here the sample spans 45,000 to 50,000 clones, 88% being singletons. The CDR3 is 12 residues long. V was shortened by 5 bases and J by 2 bases, with 7 bases between the two germline ends. Germline CDR1 is MNHNS and CDR2 is SASEGT. The rearrangement uses TRBV6-1 and TRBJ2-7; D is uncertain. Sequenced sample: peripheral blood. The clonotype comes from a man aged 50-60 years with acute or convalescent COVID-19. DNA of the CDR3: TGTGCCAGCAGTCACAAGACCTACGAGCAGTACTTC. Translation: CASSHKTYEQYF.